A single sample is the source of the 2 T cell receptor beta chains below, sequenced in a study of CD4 T cells in relation to SARS-CoV-2 and coronaviruses. Before the COVID-19 pandemic, during about 2010-2018, CD4+ T cells were taken from unexposed donors. Isolation of CD4+ T cells took place after less than 11 days in culture. Profiled with immunoSEQ multiplex PCR; TCRdb holds only in-frame clones, not every one. The sample gives about 19,000 clones, around 77% of which show up once; about a sixth is in the top ten. For these TCRs, the target antigens are not known. The sample comprised CD4+ T cells from PBMCs, cultured in vitro. All receptors derive from a human donor in good health.

The chain joins TRBV7-2 to TRBJ2-3; 8 positions agree with TRBD2. The J segment lost 3 bases and the V segment lost 0 bases, leaving 2 bases of the junction unmatched. Germline V CDR1 and CDR2: SGHTA, FQGNSA. The CDR3 consists of 15 residues. The chain's CDR3 is CASSLAGGRTDTQYF. In nucleotides, the CDR3 is TGTGCCAGCAGCTTAGCGGGCGGGAGGACAGATACGCAGTATTTT.

This sequence joins TRBV6-5 and TRBJ1-1, with D unclear. The germline V and J ends were trimmed by 8 bases and 2 bases, with 6 bases remaining between them. This CDR3 has 11 amino acids. Germline V gene lookup returns CDR1 MNHEY and CDR2 SVGAGI. CDR3 residues: CASGRNTEAFF. CDR3 nucleotide sequence: TGTGCCAGCGGGCGTAACACTGAAGCTTTCTTT.